Below, 21 T cell receptor beta chains from the same sample are listed, as sequenced in a study of T cell responses to AZD1222 COVID-19 vaccine. This table comes from immunoSEQ multiplex PCR, and its TCRdb copy is limited to in-frame clones, with some not included. This sample carries 25,000 to 35,000 clones, roughly 78% of them seen once, and the ten largest clones take roughly 6.2%. The material was peripheral blood, obtained on day 0 of AZD1222 vaccination. The receptors stem from an adult in good health.

The chain joins TRBV7-2 to TRBJ2-1, with 9 bases aligning to TRBD1. The germline V gene encodes CDR1 SGHTA and CDR2 FQGNSA. This CDR3 spans 14 amino acids. V gave up 7 bases and J gave up 4 bases; unmatched junction bases: 5. The CDR3 loop reads CASTPDRGYNEQFF. The CDR3 DNA sequence: TGTGCCAGCACCCCTGACAGGGGGTACAATGAGCAGTTCTTC.

The genes are TRBV4-1 and TRBJ1-4; 8 bases are a match to TRBD1. The CDR3 has 16 residues. Germline CDR1 MGHRA, CDR2 YSYEKL. V lost 3 bases and J lost 8; bases outside the gene matches: 11. CDR3 nucleotides: TGCGCCAGCAGCCAGGACAGGGCCCTCCGTTCCGAAAAACTGTTTTTT. Its protein product is CASSQDRALRSEKLFF.

J is TRBJ2-5 and V is TRBV12-3 or TRBV12-4; D call uncertain. The CDR3 totals 11 residues. Trimming took off 5 bases at V and 2 bases at J, with 3 bases between the two ends. CDR3 loop: CASSAQETQYF. Written as DNA, the CDR3 is TGTGCCAGCAGTGCTCAAGAGACCCAGTACTTC.

The chain joins TRBV4-3 to TRBJ2-6; TRBD1 agrees at 8 bases. Trimming removed 1 base from V and 4 bases from J; junction bases left unmatched: 3. Germline CDR1 LGHNA, CDR2 YSLEER. The CDR3 runs 16 residues. In DNA, the CDR3 is TGCGCCAGCAGCCAAGGACAGGGGTCCGGGGCCAACGTCCTGACTTTC. Residues: CASSQGQGSGANVLTF.

Turning to this clone: An end of the junction differs from the germline gene, which may be a read error. The V and J genes are TRBV3-1 (or the pseudogene TRBV3-2) and TRBJ2-2; 9 nucleotides match TRBD2. Germline V gene sequence: CDR1 LGHDT, CDR2 YNNKEL (reference sequence). The CDR3 runs to 18 residues. CDR3 loop: CARSLTFSRGGGTGELFF. In nucleotides, the CDR3 is TGTGCCCGCAGCCTCACGTTTTCTCGCGGGGGGGGAACCGGGGAGCTGTTTTTT.

V gene TRBV11-2 combines with J gene TRBJ2-3; D gene ambiguous. Germline V CDR1 and CDR2: SGHAT, FQNNGV. The CDR3 sequence is 12 residues long. Trimming cost V 5 bases and J 6 bases, with 9 bases left between them. This CDR3 is CASSPERDTQYF. The CDR3, as DNA: TGTGCCAGCAGCCCAGAGAGGGATACGCAGTATTTT.

This clone was found once. The V gene is TRBV7-9, the J gene TRBJ2-1; 11 bases map to TRBD2. Germline CDR1 reads SEHNR; CDR2 reads FQNEAQ (reference sequence). With 8 bases clipped from V and 6 bases from J, the junction kept 9 bases outside the gene matches. The CDR3 spans 15 residues. The CDR3 DNA is TGTGCCAGCTCTAGGGAACTAGCGGGAGTCAATGAGCAGTTCTTC. Translating gives CASSRELAGVNEQFF.

The chain employs TRBV12-3 or TRBV12-4 and TRBJ2-5, with 8 positions matching TRBD2. V lost 7 bases, J lost 5 bases, and 6 bases stayed unmatched. This CDR3 contains 13 residues. The CDR3 protein is CASTGGGRETQYF. The CDR3 DNA is TGTGCCAGCACCGGCGGGGGGCGGGAGACCCAGTACTTC.

CDR3 nucleotides: TGTGCCAGCAGCGTGCAGGCGTTCTCTGGAAACACCATATATTTT. It specifies CASSVQAFSGNTIYF. This chain connects TRBV9 to TRBJ1-3; D is undetermined. Deletions cut 2 bases from V and 0 bases from J, with 9 bases between. CDR1 is SGDLS and CDR2 is YYNGEE in the germline V gene. This CDR3 has 15 amino acids.

This clone was detected once. This chain joins TRBV5-6 and TRBJ1-2; a weak D match, TRBD1 (5 bases). CDR1 and CDR2 (germline): SGHDT, YYEEEE. The CDR3 contains 16 residues. The V gene lost 4 bases and the J gene lost 5 bases, with 21 bases spanning the gap. The CDR3 spells CASSHPPETVIYGYTF. CDR3 nucleotide sequence: TGTGCCAGCAGCCACCCCCCGGAGACAGTGATTTATGGCTACACCTTC.

Regarding this clone: At the DNA level, this CDR3 is encoded by other sequences in the same sample as well. The V call is TRBV27, the J call TRBJ2-3; D is unresolved. CDR1 and CDR2 from the germline V gene are MNHEY and SMNVEV (reference sequence). Trimming cost V 0 bases and J 4 bases, with 5 bases left between them. The CDR3 totals 13 residues. This CDR3 reads CASSLSRPDTQYF. The CDR3, as DNA: TGTGCCAGCAGTTTATCCCGGCCAGATACGCAGTATTTT.

The rearrangement uses TRBV5-5 and TRBJ1-3, with D unclear. The CDR3 is 14 amino acids. V was clipped by 0 bases and J by 0 bases, with 4 bases between them. The germline CDR1 and CDR2 sequences are SGHKS and YYEKEE (reference sequence). DNA for the CDR3: TGTGCCAGCAGCTTGGGAGACTCTGGAAACACCATATATTTT. Translated, it gives CASSLGDSGNTIYF.

The chain recombines TRBV7-8 with TRBJ1-2; D remains unclear. Germline CDR1 and CDR2: SGHVS and FQNEAQ. V lost 1 base, J lost 2 bases, and 11 bases lay in between. The CDR3 totals 15 residues. The CDR3: CASSLGSAGNYGYTF. The CDR3 region has the DNA TGTGCCAGCAGCTTAGGTAGCGCGGGAAACTATGGCTACACCTTC.

The chain is built from TRBV10-3 and TRBJ1-5, with D unresolved. Germline V lookup: CDR1 ENHRY, CDR2 SYGVKD. The V and J ends lost 5 bases and 7 bases respectively, with 12 bases between them. There are 13 residues in the CDR3. Here the CDR3 reads CAISTEEEQPQHF. The CDR3 DNA is TGTGCCATCAGTACGGAGGAAGAGCAGCCCCAGCATTTT.

The chain carries TRBV7-2 and TRBJ1-1; D gene ambiguous. This CDR3 spans 14 amino acids. Between the trimmed V and J ends, which lost 5 bases and 4 bases, there was a span of 14 bases. The germline gives CDR1 SGHTA, CDR2 FQGNSA. The CDR3 reads CASSPRVVGTEAFF. The CDR3 region has the DNA TGTGCCAGCAGCCCGCGGGTCGTGGGCACTGAAGCTTTCTTT.

The gene calls are TRBV29-1 and TRBJ2-2, with D uncertain. V was shortened by 2 bases and J by 6 bases, with 10 bases between the two germline ends. This CDR3 is 13 amino acids long. In germline, CDR1 is SQVTM, CDR2 ANQGSEA. CDR3 region: CSVEKYLAGELFF. CDR3 nucleotides: TGCAGCGTTGAAAAGTACCTGGCCGGGGAGCTGTTTTTT.

In this sample, this clone turned up a few times. The chain has TRBV13 and TRBJ2-7, with 10 bases fitting TRBD2. CDR1 and CDR2 from the germline V gene are PRHDT and FYEKMQ (reference sequence). With V trimmed by 3 bases and J by 2 bases, 13 bases remained unmatched. The length of the CDR3 is 18 residues. CDR3: CASSLGPDSGGLTYEQYF. Written as DNA, the CDR3 is TGTGCCAGCAGCTTGGGGCCCGATAGCGGGGGGCTTACCTACGAGCAGTACTTC. Drawing the rest from reference TRBV13 and TRBJ2-7, the complete variable domain is AAGVIQSPRHLIKEKRETATLKCYPIPRHDTVYWYQQGPGQDPQFLISFYEKMQSDKGSIPDRFSAQQFSDYHSELNMSSLELGDSALYFCASSLGPDSGGLTYEQYFGPGTRLTVT.

The rearrangement uses TRBV18 and TRBJ2-1; 9 bases are a match to TRBD1. V dropped 2 bases and J dropped 8; count of bases not matched to a gene: 4. CDR1 and CDR2 (germline): KGHSH, LQKENI. There are 14 residues in the CDR3. For the CDR3, the DNA is TGTGCCAGCTCACCAACGGACAGGGGACATGAGCAGTTCTTC. Its protein is CASSPTDRGHEQFF. Variable domain in full (rest from reference TRBV18 and TRBJ2-1): NAGVMQNPRHLVRRRGQEARLRCSPMKGHSHVYWYRQLPEEGLKFMVYLQKENIIDESGMPKERFSAEFPKEGPSILRIQQVVRGDSAAYFCASSPTDRGHEQFFGPGTRLTVL.

The V call is TRBV19, the J call TRBJ2-6; TRBD2 might be the D (6 bases). The CDR3 covers 23 residues. Germline lookup yields CDR1 LNHDA and CDR2 SQIVND (reference sequence). V lost 5 bases to trimming and J lost 0 bases, with 32 bases between them. The DNA of the CDR3 is TGTGCCAGTAGTCGGGGGTCGTGGAATAACCCGGACAACTACATCTCTGGGGCCAACGTCCTGACTTTC. Translated: CASSRGSWNNPDNYISGANVLTF.

The chain couples TRBV5-8 to TRBJ2-7; D is unclear. The CDR3 is made up of 15 amino acids. Trimming left V 1 base short and J 1 base short, with 12 bases between. CDR1 SGHTS and CDR2 YDEGEE come from the germline V gene. CDR3 region: CASSLKGSNSYEQYF. Written as DNA, the CDR3 is TGTGCCAGCAGCTTGAAAGGGTCGAATTCCTACGAGCAGTACTTC.

In its sample, this clone was seen a few times. The V and J genes are TRBV18 and TRBJ1-4; possibly TRBD1 for D (5 bases). Germline CDR1 reads KGHSH; CDR2 reads LQKENI. The V gene lost 5 bases and the J gene lost 0 bases, with 13 bases spanning the gap. This CDR3 comprises 16 residues. CDR3 nucleotides: TGTGCCAGCTCATCTCAGGGAGGAGCAACTAATGAAAAACTGTTTTTT. This sequence encodes CASSSQGGATNEKLFF.